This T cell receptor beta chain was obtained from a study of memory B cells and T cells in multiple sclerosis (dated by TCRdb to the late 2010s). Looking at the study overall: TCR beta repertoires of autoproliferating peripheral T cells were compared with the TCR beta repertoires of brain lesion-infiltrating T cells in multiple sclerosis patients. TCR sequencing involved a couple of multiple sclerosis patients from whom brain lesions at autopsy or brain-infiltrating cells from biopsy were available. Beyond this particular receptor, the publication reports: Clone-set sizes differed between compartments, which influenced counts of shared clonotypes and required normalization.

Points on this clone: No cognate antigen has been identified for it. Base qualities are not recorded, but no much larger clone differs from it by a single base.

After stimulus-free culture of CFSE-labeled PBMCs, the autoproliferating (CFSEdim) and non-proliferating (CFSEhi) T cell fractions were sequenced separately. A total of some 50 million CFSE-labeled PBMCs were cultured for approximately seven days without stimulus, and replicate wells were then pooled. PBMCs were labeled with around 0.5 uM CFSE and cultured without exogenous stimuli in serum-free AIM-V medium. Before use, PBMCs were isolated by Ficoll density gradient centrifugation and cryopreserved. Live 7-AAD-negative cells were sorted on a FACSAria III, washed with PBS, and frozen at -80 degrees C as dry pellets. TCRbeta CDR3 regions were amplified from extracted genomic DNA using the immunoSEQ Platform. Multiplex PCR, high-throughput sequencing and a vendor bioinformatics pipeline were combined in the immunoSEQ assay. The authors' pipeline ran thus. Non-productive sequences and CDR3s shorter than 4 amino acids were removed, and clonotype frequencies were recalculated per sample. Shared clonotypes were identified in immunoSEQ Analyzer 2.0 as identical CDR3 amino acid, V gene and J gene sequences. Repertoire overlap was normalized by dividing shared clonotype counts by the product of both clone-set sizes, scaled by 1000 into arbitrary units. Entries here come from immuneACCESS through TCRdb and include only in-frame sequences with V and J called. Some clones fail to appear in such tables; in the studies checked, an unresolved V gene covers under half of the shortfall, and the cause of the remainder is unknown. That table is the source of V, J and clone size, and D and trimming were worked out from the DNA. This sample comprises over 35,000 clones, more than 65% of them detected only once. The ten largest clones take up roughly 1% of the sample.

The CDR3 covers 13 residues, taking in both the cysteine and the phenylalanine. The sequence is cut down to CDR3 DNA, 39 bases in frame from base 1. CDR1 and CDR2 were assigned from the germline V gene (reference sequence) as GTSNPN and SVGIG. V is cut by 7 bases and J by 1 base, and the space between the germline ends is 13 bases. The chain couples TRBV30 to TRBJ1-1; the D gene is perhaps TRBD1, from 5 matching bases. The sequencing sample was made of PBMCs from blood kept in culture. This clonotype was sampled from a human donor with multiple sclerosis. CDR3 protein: CAFQQVQNTEAFF. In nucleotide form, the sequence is TGTGCCTTCCAACAGGTACAGAACACTGAAGCTTTCTTT. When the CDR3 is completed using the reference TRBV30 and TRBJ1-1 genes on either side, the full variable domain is SQTIHQWPATLVQPVGSPLSLECTVEGTSNPNLYWYRQAAGRGLQLLFYSVGIGQISSEVPQNLSASRPQDRQFILSSKKLLLSDSGFYLCAFQQVQNTEAFFGQGTRLTVV.